This T cell receptor (beta chain) was identified during a study of identical twins. TCRdb reprocessed the 5' RACE reads with MiXCR, giving one entry per CDR3 protein. This table holds about 290,000 distinct CDR3 sequences, 7.5% to 9.5% found once. This clonotype appeared many times. The data were also submitted as part of a second study, on yellow fever vaccine responses in identical twins.

Sequenced: CD8+ T cells sorted from blood. This TCR was sampled from a woman aged 18-29 years in good health.

The CDR3 DNA sequence: TGTGCCAGCACCACCCTTCGTGGGGCATCTAGCACAGATACGCAGTATTTT. This gives the protein CASTTLRGASSTDTQYF. This chain connects TRBV12-3 or TRBV12-4 to TRBJ2-3, with a tentative D call TRBD1 (5 bases). The CDR3 is made up of 17 amino acids. V was cut by 7 bases and J by 0 bases, with 20 bases left in between.